This T cell receptor (beta chain) appears in the sequencing data of a study of CD8+ T cells in alopecia areata. Looking at the study overall: By percentage of affected scalp area, the severity of treated patients was scored.

cDNA reverse transcribed from extracted RNA served as the sequencing template. Profiled with immunoSEQ multiplex PCR; TCRdb holds only in-frame clones, not every one. Here the sample spans tens of thousands of clones, roughly 30% being singletons. Worth noting for this clone: Other DNA sequences in this specimen translate into the identical CDR3.

Germline CDR1 and CDR2: MNHEY and SMNVEV (reference sequence). V gave up 5 bases and J gave up 1 base, with 8 bases separating them. The CDR3 runs 13 residues. As for treatment: oral pan-JAK inhibitor, 5-10 mg twice daily. The investigators collected lesional scalp punch biopsies and peripheral blood from alopecia areata patients. The chain combines TRBV27 with TRBJ1-1; D not resolved. This TCR was recovered from a human donor with alopecia areata. The sequenced sample was CD8+ T cells sorted from blood, obtained at week 4, from a patient treated with tofacitinib. CDR3 amino acids: CASSHTENTEAFF. The CDR3, as DNA: TGTGCCAGCAGTCACACAGAGAACACTGAAGCTTTCTTT.